Here is one T cell receptor beta chain with its context. Its antigen is currently unknown. This entry comes from a study of T-cell reconstitution after alpha-beta-depleted transplantation in children. Study findings and constraints: Several hundred rapidly expanded clones from non-depleted graft cells reportedly supplied alpha-beta T cells about two months post-transplant. Newly produced T cells mostly accounted for T-cell counts and diversity one year post-transplant.

Germline V gene lookup returns CDR1 SGHRS and CDR2 YFSETQ. The V gene lost 4 bases and the J gene lost 10 bases, with 15 bases spanning the gap. The CDR3 is made up of 13 amino acids. For TCRbeta, the library was prepared with unique molecular identifiers. TCRdb reanalysed the PCR reads using MiXCR and keeps one entry per CDR3 protein. This table has 500,000 to 750,000 distinct CDR3 sequences, 10% to 15% appearing once. The rearrangement uses TRBV5-1 and TRBJ2-1, with D perhaps being TRBD1 or TRBD2 (5 bases each). This TCR derives from a male patient younger than 18 who had a stem cell transplant for acute myeloid leukemia, so the T cells may come from the graft donor. Source: PBMCs, mostly from graft donor cells, taken 360 days after TCRalphabeta/CD19-depleted stem cell transplant. The CDR3 DNA follows: TGCGCCAGCAGCGGGGGACCTCAGCAGGAGCAGTTCTTC. Residues: CASSGGPQQEQFF.